This T cell receptor beta chain was sequenced for a study of T cells in Graves' hyperthyroidism and ophthalmopathy. Used for diagnoses were clinical symptoms, serum thyroxine and TRAb, thyroid ultrasound and orbital computed tomography. There are 15 residues in the CDR3. The germline V gene has CDR1 SGHNT and CDR2 YENEEA. Concerning this clonotype: The junction and the germline gene differ at one end; a read error may be behind it.

The investigators amplified TCR beta CDR3 regions from RNA transcripts. Initially, a first-round RT-PCR of the TCR CDR3 employed the HTBI primer set. Via MiXCR, TCRdb re-called the multiplex PCR reads, giving one row per CDR3 protein. Of 150,000 to 200,000 distinct CDR3 sequences listed, about a sixth are singletons. The chain employs TRBV11-3 and TRBJ1-4; no definite D call. What was sequenced was blood. The clonotype comes from a woman between 50 and 59 years old with Graves' hyperthyroidism. CDR3: CASSLDRDTNEKLLF. The DNA of the CDR3 is TGTGCCAGCAGCTTAGACCGGGATACGAATGAAAAACTGCTTTTT.